Listed here are 22 T cell receptor beta chains from one sample, sequenced in a study of blood T cells in healthy people across ages. Then a second PCR, running roughly 7 to 11 cycles, was carried out with a sample-barcoded 5' primer and a J-beta primer mix. TCRdb independently ran MiXCR on the 5' RACE reads; one entry per CDR3 protein. This table holds about a million distinct CDR3 sequences, roughly two fifths found once. Material: blood. The receptors originated from a young man in good health.

V usage is TRBV28 and J usage is TRBJ2-4; perhaps D is TRBD1 or TRBD2 (5 bases each). The J call may be faulty, since TRBJ2-7 better matches the DNA end. The germline gives CDR1 MDHEN, CDR2 SYDVKM. The CDR3 consists of 15 residues. Here the CDR3 DNA reads TGTGCCAGCAGCCCGGGACGGAGAATTATCTACGAGCAGTACTTC. The encoded protein is CASSPGRRIIYEQYF.

Ten or more counts support this clonotype. The V call is TRBV12-5, the J call TRBJ2-5; D might be TRBD2 (5 bases). The CDR3 consists of 12 residues. Germline V gene lookup returns CDR1 LGHNT and CDR2 FRNRAP. The V end was cut by 8 bases, the J end by 4 bases, with 11 bases between. The CDR3 reads CASSIEGETQYF. CDR3 bases: TGTGCTAGTAGTATAGAGGGAGAGACCCAGTACTTC.

Here the CDR3 reads CALQDLRGTEAFF. CDR3 DNA: TGTGCCCTGCAAGACTTGCGGGGCACTGAAGCTTTCTTT. This chain links TRBV30 with TRBJ1-1; D ambiguous. The CDR3 sequence is 13 residues long. The germline CDR1 and CDR2 sequences are GTSNPN and SVGIG (reference sequence). V lost 8 bases and J lost 4, with 17 bases in between.

The chain is built from TRBV9 and TRBJ1-6, with 10 bases matching TRBD1. V dropped 3 bases and J dropped 4; count of bases not matched to a gene: 4. Germline lookup yields CDR1 SGDLS and CDR2 YYNGEE. The CDR3 is 16 amino acids. CDR3 residues: CASSATGGEYNSPLHF. The CDR3 coding sequence is TGTGCCAGCAGCGCGACAGGGGGCGAGTATAATTCACCCCTCCACTTT.

V gene TRBV6-5 combines with J gene TRBJ1-2; D remains unclear. The CDR3 consists of 13 residues. With 0 bases removed from V and 3 bases from J, the gap between germline ends came to 5 bases. Germline loops: CDR1 MNHEY, CDR2 SVGAGI. CDR3 sequence (DNA): TGTGCCAGCAGTTACTCGAGTGACTATGGCTACACCTTC. Translated, it gives CASSYSSDYGYTF.

This clonotype was observed many times. The rearrangement uses TRBV20-1 and TRBJ2-1, with D tentatively TRBD2 (6 bases). Trimming removed 0 bases at V and 1 base at J, with 7 bases between. Germline assignment: CDR1 DFQATT and CDR2 SNEGSKA (reference sequence). CDR3 length: 14 residues. DNA of the CDR3: TGCAGTGCTAGAGAAGCGGGTTCCTACAATGAGCAGTTCTTC. Protein sequence: CSAREAGSYNEQFF.

This clonotype has just a few counts. The V and J genes are TRBV12-5 and TRBJ2-1; D remains unclear. Germline V gene sequence: CDR1 LGHNT, CDR2 FRNRAP. CDR3 size: 13 residues. The V gene lost 6 bases and the J gene lost 6 bases, with 12 bases spanning the gap. The CDR3 nucleotides read TGTGCTAGTGGAGCCATAATAGGCAATGAGCAGTTCTTC. This gives the protein CASGAIIGNEQFF.

This clonotype was detected a few times. This chain uses TRBV18 with TRBJ2-5; tentatively, D is TRBD2 (5 bases). The V and J ends lost 1 base and 0 bases respectively, with 12 bases between them. The germline V gene has CDR1 KGHSH and CDR2 LQKENI. The CDR3 spans 16 residues. The DNA for the CDR3 is TGTGCCAGCTCACCACGATTCGGGGAATACCAAGAGACCCAGTACTTC. The encoded protein is CASSPRFGEYQETQYF.

This clonotype was observed a few times. This chain links TRBV29-1 with TRBJ2-7; TRBD1 is a possible D gene (6 bases). Germline CDR1 SQVTM, CDR2 ANQGSEA. Trimming removed 5 bases from V and 5 bases from J, with 7 bases in between. CDR3 length: 10 residues. The CDR3 nucleotides read TGCAGCGTTCAGGGGAACGAGCAGTACTTC. This gives the protein CSVQGNEQYF.

The gene calls are TRBV20-1 and TRBJ2-5, with TRBD2 as a possible D gene (6 bases). Germline V lookup: CDR1 DFQATT, CDR2 SNEGSKA (reference sequence). The length of the CDR3 is 11 residues. The V end lost 3 bases, the J end lost 7 bases, and 9 bases lay between the germline ends. DNA of the CDR3: TGCAGTGCTAGTCAGGAGGGGACCCAGTACTTC. This gives the protein CSASQEGTQYF.

This clonotype came up a few times. The V gene is TRBV10-3, the J gene TRBJ2-3; D ambiguous. This CDR3 is 13 amino acids long. CDR1 and CDR2 (germline): ENHRY, SYGVKD. Trimming removed 10 bases from V and 10 bases from J, with 21 bases in between. CDR3 sequence (DNA): TGTGCCACCCGGACGGAAAAGGGTGATGCGCAGTATTTT. Translating it yields CATRTEKGDAQYF.

This clonotype appeared a single time. The chain links TRBV7-9 to TRBJ1-1, with 9 bases lining up with TRBD1. In germline, CDR1 is SEHNR, CDR2 FQNEAQ (reference sequence). The CDR3 totals 16 residues. Trimming cost V 1 base and J 6 bases; bases outside gene matches: 9. The CDR3 is CASSLVPDRGGSEAFF. The CDR3 DNA reads TGTGCCAGCAGCTTAGTCCCGGACAGGGGAGGATCTGAAGCTTTCTTT.

The chain uses TRBV10-3 and TRBJ2-5, with D uncertain. Deletions cut 0 bases from V and 5 bases from J, with 10 bases between. Germline CDR1 is ENHRY and CDR2 is SYGVKD. CDR3 size: 14 residues. CDR3 DNA: TGTGCCATCAGTGAGTCGCCTAGAGGCGAGACCCAGTACTTC. Amino acid sequence: CAISESPRGETQYF.

This clonotype has only one observation. J is TRBJ2-5 and V is TRBV6-5; the D call may be TRBD1 or TRBD2 (5 bases each). The CDR3 contains 15 residues. The V gene's germline CDR1 is MNHEY and CDR2 SVGAGI. The germline V and J ends were trimmed by 6 bases and 2 bases, with 16 bases remaining between them. The CDR3 bases are TGTGCCAGCAGCCGAGACCTGGGACGGCAAGAGACCCAGTACTTC. Protein: CASSRDLGRQETQYF.

The chain uses TRBV4-2 and TRBJ2-7; possibly TRBD1 for D (6 bases). Trimming shortened V by 0 bases and J by 7 bases, and 13 bases separated the two germline ends. Looked up from germline, CDR1 is LGHNA and CDR2 is YNFKEQ. The CDR3 totals 14 residues. The CDR3 nucleotides are TGTGCCAGCAGCCAAGATCTCGGGGACAATGAGCAGTACTTC. Its translation is CASSQDLGDNEQYF.

The V call is TRBV7-9, the J call TRBJ2-7, with 9 bases aligning to TRBD1. Looked up from germline, CDR1 is SEHNR and CDR2 is FQNEAQ (reference sequence). The CDR3 is 15 amino acids. J lost 5 bases, V lost 5 bases, and 10 bases had no gene match. The CDR3 protein is CASSHERQGDDEQYF. CDR3 DNA sequence: TGTGCCAGCAGCCACGAAAGACAGGGGGACGACGAGCAGTACTTC.

This clonotype was observed a few times. The chain employs TRBV7-2 and TRBJ1-1, with no clear D. The ends were cut back, 6 bases at V and 1 base at J, with 12 bases in the middle. The V gene's germline CDR1 is SGHTA and CDR2 FQGNSA. The CDR3 has 14 amino acids. The CDR3 DNA reads TGTGCCAGCAGGTACTCGGGATCGAACACTGAAGCTTTCTTT. It codes for CASRYSGSNTEAFF.

The chain carries TRBV11-2 and TRBJ2-7; 9 bases match TRBD1. Germline CDR1 SGHAT, CDR2 FQNNGV. The CDR3 has 15 amino acids. The ends lost 8 bases at V and 0 bases at J; junction bases unmatched: 8. CDR3 in DNA: TGTGCCAGCTGTTCCGGGGACAGGGTCTCCTACGAGCAGTACTTC. Protein: CASCSGDRVSYEQYF.

About this clonotype: A read error may be the cause here, since a much bigger clone is one base away. V usage is TRBV7-2 and J usage is TRBJ2-1; the D is unclear. Trimming pared 3 bases from V and 10 bases from J, leaving 19 bases between. Looked up from germline, CDR1 is SGHTA and CDR2 is FQGNSA. The CDR3 runs 15 residues. CDR3 amino acids: CASSFGSLRTYEQFF. The CDR3 DNA sequence: TGTGCCAGCAGCTTCGGTAGCCTCCGGACCTACGAGCAGTTCTTC.

The J gene is TRBJ1-1, the V gene TRBV27; 7 nucleotides match TRBD1. V lost 7 bases and J lost 5; bases outside the gene matches: 7. The germline CDR1 and CDR2 sequences are MNHEY and SMNVEV (reference sequence). The CDR3 totals 13 residues. In nucleotides, the CDR3 is TGTGCCAGCACCAAATCAGGGGGTACTGAAGCTTTCTTT. Translating gives CASTKSGGTEAFF.

The chain combines TRBV6-1 with TRBJ2-3, with 14 bases matching TRBD2. Trimming took 5 bases from V and 3 from J; bases not matched to a gene: 7. This CDR3 has 17 residues. The germline V gene has CDR1 MNHNS and CDR2 SASEGT. CDR3 region: CASSRGTSGGGTDTQYF. CDR3 nucleotides: TGTGCCAGCAGTAGAGGGACTAGCGGGGGAGGTACAGATACGCAGTATTTT.

This clonotype was recorded at least ten times. The J gene is TRBJ2-1, the V gene TRBV24-1, with D perhaps matching TRBD2 (6 bases). Germline loops: CDR1 KGHDR, CDR2 SFDVKD. The ends were cut back, 4 bases at V and 5 bases at J, with 8 bases in the middle. The CDR3 runs 13 residues. The CDR3 DNA reads as TGTGCCACCAGTGACGGGAGTAACAATGAGCAGTTCTTC. Translating it yields CATSDGSNNEQFF.